This T cell receptor (beta chain) was recorded in a study of blood T cell repertoires in COVID-19 (dated by TCRdb to about 2020). Describing the broader study: The collaborator samples originated in the United States, Italy and Spain and spanned the acute and convalescent phases of COVID-19. The material from the prospective study consisted of cDNA or gDNA derived from T cells, B-cell-depleted T cells, or PBMCs. Subjects who had been exposed to COVID-19, were actively infected with it, or had recovered from it provided the deeply sampled blood TCRbeta repertoires that made up the dataset. The repertoires were released in a freely available public database intended as a resource for research on the immune response to SARS-CoV-2. Samples came from the ongoing ImmuneRACE study (first 160 participants) plus 1,254 subjects from 6 global collaborators. Sample metadata almost always included a de-identified subject ID, COVID-19 status, age in years and sex. HLA class I and class II types, where available, came from metadata supplied by the sample provider rather than from assay-based typing.

One collaborating source in Seattle enrolled patients while the patients were actively infected and followed the patients over time throughout the course of disease. Each collaborating institution followed its own protocols to collect whole blood in K2EDTA tubes. For TCRbeta analysis, collaborator samples were shipped as frozen whole blood, as isolated PBMCs, or as DNA extracted from either sample type. Details on this clone: What this receptor recognizes is not known. Base qualities are not at hand, and no much larger clone is one base apart.

TCRbeta CDR3 regions were amplified from genomic DNA using the immunoSEQ Assay, a bias-controlled multiplex PCR. Per the original workflow: Nucleated cell counts per sample were estimated from amplification of reference gene primers within the assay. Sequence reads were collapsed and filtered to measure the absolute abundance of every unique TCRbeta CDR3 rearrangement. Productive Simpson clonality was computed per sample as the square root of Simpson's diversity index over productive rearrangements. TCRdb took this table from immuneACCESS and kept in-frame rearrangements with V and J called. Such tables lack part of the clones; where checked against another copy, unresolved V genes explain under half of the gap, and the rest is unexplained. The D gene and trimming were derived from the DNA, and the V and J assignments and clone size from that table. The sample contains some 190,000 clones, approximately 81% of them found a single time. The top ten clonotypes cover 18% of the sample.

CDR1 and CDR2 (MDHEN, SYDVKM) derive from the germline V gene. The V end loses 7 bases and the J end loses 0 bases, and a stretch of 10 bases separates them. Measured from the cysteine to the phenylalanine, the CDR3 is 14 residues long. Only CDR3 DNA remains: 42 bases, in frame from the first base. Paper-wide results and their limitations: The quantity of clinical and demographic metadata differed by source and by participant and was supplied without curation.

The source is a person aged 70 to 79 with COVID-19, enrolled during active disease. The specimen was peripheral blood. The rearrangement combines TRBV28 with TRBJ2-1; a weak D assignment points to TRBD1 (6 bases agree). The base sequence is TGTGCCAGCACGGACAGTGGCTCCTACAATGAGCAGTTCTTC. This is translated as CASTDSGSYNEQFF.